This entry concerns a single TCR beta chain. This sample was included in a study of blood T cell repertoires in COVID-19. Study information: In each case, the material was cDNA or gDNA derived from T cells, B-cell-depleted T cells, or PBMCs.

Germline trimming cut 3 bases from V and 5 bases from J; bases unmatched to any gene: 8. CDR1 and CDR2 from the germline V gene are KGHSH and LQKENI. CDR3 length: 15 residues. Study processing details: Cell counts per sample came from amplifying reference gene primers. Using immunoSEQ multiplex PCR, the repertoire was profiled, and TCRdb retains in-frame clones only, with some absent. V, J and clone size derive from that table, while D and trimming were established from the DNA sequence. This sample has about 170,000 clones, with under 90% found just once. The sequence came from a woman older than 75 with acute or convalescent COVID-19. The gene calls are TRBV18 and TRBJ1-1; 8 bases line up with TRBD1. Material: peripheral blood. The CDR3 coding sequence is TGTGCCAGCTCACCCATCCACAGGGGGTCTACTGAAGCTTTCTTT. This encodes CASSPIHRGSTEAFF.